This T cell receptor beta chain was observed in a study of identical twins. Findings and caveats of the study: Cross-sectional statistics underpinned the conclusions; the same donors were not followed. Insertion counts were lower in abundant cord blood beta clonotypes, a trend that memory repertoires did not show. Modelling approaches yielded underestimates of out-of-frame TCR alpha sharing between monozygotic twins.

The CDR3 spans 15 residues. CDR1 is SGHVS and CDR2 is FNYEAQ in the germline V gene. TCRdb re-analysed the 5' RACE reads in MiXCR, keeping a single row per CDR3 protein. Found here are approximately 1.8 million distinct CDR3 sequences, more than 30% of them singletons; the top ten hold around 0.25%. This clonotype was recorded a few times. Its antigen remains unidentified. An end of the junction differs from the germline gene, which may be a read error. The rearrangement links TRBV7-6 to TRBJ2-1; 10 bases are a match to TRBD2. Sequences were obtained from cord blood. The origin of this receptor is a newborn girl in good health. The CDR3 sequence is CASSLSGGDYNELFF. CDR3 DNA sequence: TGTGCCAGCAGCCTAAGCGGGGGGGACTACAATGAGCTGTTCTTC.